These 30 T cell receptor beta chains came from one sample sequenced in a study of technical replicates of blood from several donors. Libraries were prepared by immunoSEQ multiplex PCR; TCRdb keeps only in-frame clonotypes and omits some of them. The table lists about 98,000 clones, approximately 94% of them singletons. The sequenced sample consisted of T cells isolated from PBMCs. Receptor source: a human donor in good health.

The chain couples TRBV6-6 to TRBJ2-2; 10 bases match TRBD2. The V gene end was trimmed by 7 bases and the J gene end by 6 bases; junction bases not matched to a gene: 11. Looked up from germline, CDR1 is MNHNY and CDR2 is SVGAGI (reference sequence). The length of the CDR3 is 16 residues. In DNA form, the CDR3 reads TGTGCCAGCACCCTAGGCCTAGCGGGAGTGTCCGGGGAGCTGTTTTTT. Amino acid sequence: CASTLGLAGVSGELFF.

The chain links TRBV12-5 to TRBJ2-3, with TRBD2 matching 7 bases. After removal of 7 bases from V and 2 bases from J, the junction contained 9 bases not matched to a gene. Germline CDR1 is LGHNT and CDR2 is FRNRAP. This CDR3 has 15 amino acids. CDR3 in amino acids: CASAPGAGVTDTQYF. The CDR3 DNA sequence: TGTGCTAGTGCCCCCGGTGCGGGAGTCACAGATACGCAGTATTTT.

V usage is TRBV6-1 and J usage is TRBJ1-4; possibly TRBD1 for D (6 bases). With 4 bases removed from V and 6 bases from J, the gap between germline ends came to 18 bases. CDR1 and CDR2 from the germline V gene are MNHNS and SASEGT. CDR3 size: 16 residues. The DNA of the CDR3 is TGTGCCAGCAGTGGCCATACAGGGTTGGGGGATGAAAAACTGTTTTTT. Translated: CASSGHTGLGDEKLFF.

The chain joins TRBV5-5 to TRBJ2-1, with D maybe TRBD2 (5 bases). The CDR3 is 16 amino acids. Germline values: CDR1 SGHKS, CDR2 YYEKEE (reference sequence). Deletions cut 4 bases from V and 0 bases from J, with 14 bases between. CDR3 sequence (DNA): TGTGCCAGCAGCCCGGAGGCTCCTAGCTCCTACAATGAGCAGTTCTTC. Its protein is CASSPEAPSSYNEQFF.

The chain uses TRBV2 and TRBJ2-3, with D hard to call. V dropped 4 bases and J dropped 5 bases, with 13 bases sitting between them. The germline gives CDR1 SNHLY, CDR2 FYNNEI. The length of the CDR3 is 14 residues. Here the CDR3 reads CASSGAGSGDTQYF. The CDR3 nucleotides are TGTGCCAGCAGTGGGGCAGGCTCCGGAGATACGCAGTATTTT.

The chain recombines TRBV2 with TRBJ2-1, with D perhaps TRBD2 (6 bases). The CDR3 is 15 residues long. The germline V gene has CDR1 SNHLY and CDR2 FYNNEI. Trimming took 4 bases from V and 0 from J, leaving 10 bases between them. CDR3 in amino acids: CASSVGSRSYNEQFF. As DNA, the CDR3 is TGTGCCAGCAGTGTCGGGAGTCGCTCCTACAATGAGCAGTTCTTC.

The chain employs TRBV19 and TRBJ1-1; D might be TRBD1 (5 bases). The CDR3 sequence is 13 residues long. Germline V gene sequence: CDR1 LNHDA, CDR2 SQIVND (reference sequence). Trimming stripped 7 bases from V and 10 bases from J, with 19 bases between. CDR3 sequence (DNA): TGTGCCAGTACCGTCCAGGTGGGGCGGAGAGCTTTCTTT. Translating it yields CASTVQVGRRAFF.

The V and J genes are TRBV30 and TRBJ2-1, with 10 positions matching TRBD2. The germline CDR1 and CDR2 sequences are GTSNPN and SVGIG (reference sequence). The CDR3 has 15 amino acids. V lost 2 bases, J lost 4 bases, and 5 bases stayed unmatched. The CDR3 nucleotides are TGTGCCTGGAGTCCGACTAGCGGGCCATACAATGAGCAGTTCTTC. It is translated as CAWSPTSGPYNEQFF.

On this clone: Sequence at one end of the junction differs from germline and may be a read error. The chain employs TRBV19 and TRBJ2-1; D unclear. Germline-derived CDR1 and CDR2 are LNHDA and SQIVND (reference sequence). This CDR3 has 14 residues. This CDR3 is CASSLETYYNEQFF. The CDR3 DNA sequence: TGTGCCAGTAGTTTAGAAACTTATTACAATGAGCAGTTCTTC.

V gene TRBV6-1 combines with J gene TRBJ2-6; D remains ambiguous. CDR1 MNHNS and CDR2 SASEGT come from the germline V gene. Deletions cut 8 bases from V and 2 bases from J, with 13 bases between. This CDR3 comprises 15 residues. The CDR3: CASAERLAGANVLTF. CDR3 nucleotide sequence: TGTGCCAGCGCTGAGAGGCTGGCTGGGGCCAACGTCCTGACTTTC.

The genes are TRBV5-1 and TRBJ1-5, with D perhaps TRBD1 (6 bases). Germline V gene data show CDR1 as SGHRS and CDR2 as YFSETQ. Trimming left V 4 bases short and J 3 bases short, with 14 bases between. This CDR3 is 15 amino acids long. The CDR3 spells CASSPGGGNNQPQHF. CDR3 sequence (DNA): TGCGCCAGCAGCCCGGGGGGGGGCAACAATCAGCCCCAGCATTTT. Combining the CDR3 with reference TRBV5-1 and TRBJ1-5 gives the whole variable domain KAGVTQTPRYLIKTRGQQVTLSCSPISGHRSVSWYQQTPGQGLQFLFEYFSETQRNKGNFPGRFSGRQFSNSRSEMNVSTLELGDSALYLCASSPGGGNNQPQHFGDGTRLSIL.

The rearrangement uses TRBV21-1 and TRBJ1-2; the D call of TRBD1 is as the table states it, not checked on the DNA. TRBV21-1 is classified as a pseudogene. The CDR3 is 15 residues long. The CDR3 loop is CASRFPPQGSHGYTF. The CDR3 bases are TGTGCCAGCAGGTTCCCTCCCCAGGGTTCTCATGGCTACACCTTC.

The chain joins TRBV5-8 to TRBJ1-1, with unresolved D. V was cut by 4 bases and J by 5 bases, with 18 bases left in between. The CDR3 contains 15 residues. The germline V gene encodes CDR1 SGHTS and CDR2 YDEGEE. CDR3 amino acids: CASSNRPKGRTEAFF. The CDR3 DNA is TGTGCCAGCAGCAACAGACCGAAAGGGAGGACTGAAGCTTTCTTT.

This chain joins TRBV21-1 and TRBJ2-4; no check of the table's D call, TRBD2, against the DNA was made. TRBV21-1 is deemed a pseudogene. The CDR3 totals 12 residues. CDR3 bases: TGTGCCAGCAGGGGACTGGGGAACATTCAGTACTTC. It codes for CASRGLGNIQYF.

The V and J genes are TRBV7-8 and TRBJ1-2; 9 nucleotides align to TRBD1. Germline CDR1 is SGHVS and CDR2 is FQNEAQ. The CDR3 extends over 16 amino acids. Unmatched junction bases numbered 15, after V lost 5 bases and J lost 8 bases. This CDR3 is CASSLRDREGRGGYTF. Written as DNA, the CDR3 is TGTGCCAGCAGCCTCCGGGACAGGGAGGGTCGCGGCGGCTACACCTTC.

There are a few counts of this clone. The chain uses TRBV9 and TRBJ1-4, with a weak D call TRBD1 (5 bases). The CDR3 spans 14 residues. The germline V and J ends were trimmed by 2 bases and 5 bases, with 10 bases remaining between them. Germline CDR1 and CDR2: SGDLS and YYNGEE. The CDR3 loop is CASSVSGMNEKLFF. CDR3 DNA sequence: TGTGCCAGCAGCGTGTCAGGGATGAATGAAAAACTGTTTTTT.

This clone was recorded only once. The rearrangement joins TRBV13 to TRBJ1-2; D possibly corresponds to TRBD1 (6 bases). The V and J ends lost 5 bases and 3 bases respectively, with 16 bases between them. Per germline, CDR1 PRHDT and CDR2 FYEKMQ (reference sequence). The CDR3 extends over 15 amino acids. CDR3 nucleotides: TGTGCCAGCAGCCCCCAGTCGACAGGACACTATGGCTACACCTTC. Amino acid sequence: CASSPQSTGHYGYTF.

V usage is TRBV29-1 and J usage is TRBJ2-2; the D is unclear. This CDR3 spans 12 amino acids. Germline V lookup: CDR1 SQVTM, CDR2 ANQGSEA. V lost 5 bases and J 6 bases, leaving 10 bases between the germline ends. DNA for the CDR3: TGCAGCGTTACCCTACGTCCCGGGGAGCTGTTTTTT. Amino acid sequence: CSVTLRPGELFF.

The rearrangement uses TRBV19 and TRBJ1-4, with 8 bases aligning to TRBD1. J lost 4 bases, V lost 5 bases, and 3 bases had no gene match. The CDR3 spans 14 residues. Per the germline V gene, CDR1 is LNHDA and CDR2 is SQIVND (reference sequence). The CDR3: CASSRTGSNEKLFF. CDR3 DNA: TGTGCCAGTAGTCGGACAGGGAGTAATGAAAAACTGTTTTTT. The full variable domain, in which reference TRBV19 and TRBJ1-4 provide the parts outside the CDR3, is DGGITQSPKYLFRKEGQNVTLSCEQNLNHDAMYWYRQDPGQGLRLIYYSQIVNDFQKGDIAEGYSVSREKKESFPLTVTSAQKNPTAFYLCASSRTGSNEKLFFGSGTQLSVL.

The rearrangement joins TRBV5-1 to TRBJ1-6, with D unclear. The CDR3 consists of 14 residues. Per germline, CDR1 SGHRS and CDR2 YFSETQ. Trimming shortened V by 1 base and J by 8 bases, and 10 bases separated the two germline ends. The CDR3 spells CASSLRREYSPLHF. The DNA for the CDR3 is TGCGCCAGCAGCTTGAGACGGGAATATTCACCCCTCCACTTT.

The chain carries TRBV2 and TRBJ2-7, with D possibly TRBD1 on 5 matching bases. The CDR3 totals 13 residues. CDR1 SNHLY and CDR2 FYNNEI come from the germline V gene. V was shortened by 5 bases and J by 1 base, with 9 bases between the two germline ends. The CDR3 here is CASSKDTSYEQYF. In DNA, the CDR3 is TGTGCCAGCAGTAAGGACACATCCTACGAGCAGTACTTC.

This chain joins TRBV5-4 and TRBJ1-1; TRBD1 might be the D (5 bases). Between the trimmed V and J ends, which lost 4 bases and 2 bases, there was a span of 15 bases. CDR3 length: 15 residues. Looked up from germline, CDR1 is SGHNT and CDR2 is YYREEE (reference sequence). CDR3 in amino acids: CASSPRGGLNTEAFF. CDR3 coding DNA: TGTGCCAGCAGCCCACGTGGGGGACTCAACACTGAAGCTTTCTTT. The whole variable domain, remainder taken from reference TRBV5-4 and TRBJ1-1, is ETGVTQSPTHLIKTRGQQVTLRCSSQSGHNTVSWYQQALGQGPQFIFQYYREEENGRGNFPPRFSGLQFPNYSSELNVNALELDDSALYLCASSPRGGLNTEAFFGQGTRLTVV.

The chain combines TRBV5-1 with TRBJ2-3; no reliable D call. V lost 4 bases, J lost 0 bases, and 9 bases lay in between. The germline V gene encodes CDR1 SGHRS and CDR2 YFSETQ. The CDR3 extends over 14 amino acids. The CDR3 DNA follows: TGCGCCAGCAGCCCGGCGGCTAGCACAGATACGCAGTATTTT. The encoded protein is CASSPAASTDTQYF.

The V and J genes are TRBV2 and TRBJ2-2; maybe TRBD1 (6 bases). The CDR3 loop spans 14 amino acids. CDR1 and CDR2 from the germline V gene are SNHLY and FYNNEI. The V end was cut by 8 bases, the J end by 2 bases, with 12 bases between. DNA of the CDR3: TGTGCCAGCGCATACAGGGAAAACACCGGGGAGCTGTTTTTT. Its protein is CASAYRENTGELFF.

This clone was seen only once. This chain uses TRBV2 with TRBJ2-7, with 8 bases identical to TRBD2. Germline V gives CDR1 SNHLY, CDR2 FYNNEI. This CDR3 is 13 amino acids long. The V and J ends lost 6 bases and 4 bases, in that order; junction bases with no gene match: 5. The DNA of the CDR3 is TGTGCCAGCAGCCCGAGACTAGCGTACGAGCAGTACTTC. Translation gives CASSPRLAYEQYF.

The rearrangement joins TRBV13 to TRBJ2-7; TRBD2 agrees at 7 bases. Trimming took 3 bases from V and 2 from J; bases not matched to a gene: 7. The germline gives CDR1 PRHDT, CDR2 FYEKMQ (reference sequence). There are 15 residues in the CDR3. In DNA, the CDR3 is TGTGCCAGCAGCTTGTATTCTAGCGGAGCCTACGAGCAGTACTTC. Translated: CASSLYSSGAYEQYF. Variable domain in full (rest from reference TRBV13 and TRBJ2-7): AAGVIQSPRHLIKEKRETATLKCYPIPRHDTVYWYQQGPGQDPQFLISFYEKMQSDKGSIPDRFSAQQFSDYHSELNMSSLELGDSALYFCASSLYSSGAYEQYFGPGTRLTVT.

This chain joins TRBV5-1 and TRBJ2-5, with 7 bases that match TRBD2. Germline V gene data show CDR1 as SGHRS and CDR2 as YFSETQ. CDR3 length equals 15 residues. The V gene end was trimmed by 3 bases and the J gene end by 4 bases; junction bases not matched to a gene: 9. CDR3 DNA: TGCGCCAGCAGCTGGGGCGGGGAGGGCCGAGAGACCCAGTACTTC. It translates to CASSWGGEGRETQYF.

Only one count was recorded for this clone. This rearrangement joins TRBV28 to TRBJ1-2; 7 bases map to TRBD1. V trimming: 3 bases; J trimming: 2 bases; junction bases outside the gene matches: 9. The CDR3 length is 16 residues. Germline CDR1 MDHEN, CDR2 SYDVKM. Here the CDR3 reads CASSFSPGTENYGYTF. CDR3 nucleotides: TGTGCCAGCAGTTTCTCTCCCGGGACAGAAAACTATGGCTACACCTTC.

The chain is built from TRBV29-1 and TRBJ1-4, with 7 bases fitting TRBD1. V was pared by 4 bases and J by 2 bases, with 4 bases of the junction left unmatched. CDR1 is SQVTM, CDR2 ANQGSEA, per germline. This CDR3 contains 14 residues. DNA for the CDR3: TGCAGCGTTGGGTTGACAGGGACTAATGAAAAACTGTTTTTT. Translating gives CSVGLTGTNEKLFF.

The chain links TRBV9 to TRBJ2-1; possible D gene TRBD2, 5 bases. CDR1 is SGDLS, CDR2 YYNGEE, per germline. V shed 2 bases and J shed 5 bases, with 8 bases lying between them. This CDR3 contains 13 residues. The CDR3 DNA sequence: TGTGCCAGCAGCGTGGACTGGAACAATGAGCAGTTCTTC. This sequence encodes CASSVDWNNEQFF.